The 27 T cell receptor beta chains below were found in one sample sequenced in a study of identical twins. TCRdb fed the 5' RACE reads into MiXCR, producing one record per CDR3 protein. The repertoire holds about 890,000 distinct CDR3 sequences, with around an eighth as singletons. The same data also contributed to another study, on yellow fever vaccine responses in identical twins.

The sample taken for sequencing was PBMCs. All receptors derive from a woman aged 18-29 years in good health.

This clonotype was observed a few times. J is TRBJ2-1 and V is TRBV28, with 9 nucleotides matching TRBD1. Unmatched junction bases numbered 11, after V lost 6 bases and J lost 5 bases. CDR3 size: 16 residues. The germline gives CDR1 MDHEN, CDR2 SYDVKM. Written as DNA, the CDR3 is TGTGCCAGCAGGCAAATGGGGACAGGGTCCCACAATGAGCAGTTCTTC. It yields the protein CASRQMGTGSHNEQFF.

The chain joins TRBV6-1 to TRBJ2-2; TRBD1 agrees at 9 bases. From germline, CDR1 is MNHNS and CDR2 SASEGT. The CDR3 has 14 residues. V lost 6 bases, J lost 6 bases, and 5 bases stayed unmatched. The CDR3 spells CASRQGQGAGELFF. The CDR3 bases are TGTGCCAGCAGGCAGGGACAGGGCGCCGGGGAGCTGTTTTTT.

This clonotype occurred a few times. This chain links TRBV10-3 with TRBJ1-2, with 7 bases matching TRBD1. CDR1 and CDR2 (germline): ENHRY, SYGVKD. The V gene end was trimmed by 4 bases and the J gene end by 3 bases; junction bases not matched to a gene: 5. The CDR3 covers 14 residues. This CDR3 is CAISVIGQDYGYTF. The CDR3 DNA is TGTGCCATCAGTGTCATCGGACAGGACTATGGCTACACCTTC.

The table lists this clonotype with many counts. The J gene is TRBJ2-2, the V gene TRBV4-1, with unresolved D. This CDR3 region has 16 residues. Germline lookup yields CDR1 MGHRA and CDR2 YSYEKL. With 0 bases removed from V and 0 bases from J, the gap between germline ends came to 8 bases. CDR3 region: CASSQESGANTGELFF. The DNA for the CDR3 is TGCGCCAGCAGCCAAGAATCAGGAGCGAACACCGGGGAGCTGTTTTTT.

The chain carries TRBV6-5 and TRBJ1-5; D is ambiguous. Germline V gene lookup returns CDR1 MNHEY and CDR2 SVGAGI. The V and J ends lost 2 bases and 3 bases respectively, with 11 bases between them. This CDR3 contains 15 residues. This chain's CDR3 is CASSYVSGPNQPQHF. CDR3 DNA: TGTGCCAGCAGTTACGTATCGGGCCCCAATCAGCCCCAGCATTTT.

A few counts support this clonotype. DNA for the CDR3: TGCAGTGCTAGAGATCCTTGGGCTAGCGATAGCACAGATACGCAGTATTTT. Its protein is CSARDPWASDSTDTQYF. The gene calls are TRBV20-1 and TRBJ2-3; maybe TRBD2 (6 bases). Trimming left V 0 bases short and J 0 bases short, with 16 bases between. Germline CDR1 reads DFQATT; CDR2 reads SNEGSKA (reference sequence). The CDR3 is made up of 17 amino acids.

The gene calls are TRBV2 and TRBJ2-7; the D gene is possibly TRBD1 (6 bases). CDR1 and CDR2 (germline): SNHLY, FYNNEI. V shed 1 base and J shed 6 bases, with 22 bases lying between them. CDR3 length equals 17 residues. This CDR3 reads CASSEEYGGSGVGEQYF. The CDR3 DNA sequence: TGTGCCAGCAGTGAAGAGTACGGTGGGTCAGGGGTAGGCGAGCAGTACTTC. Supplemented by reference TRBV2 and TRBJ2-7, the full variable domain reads EPEVTQTPSHQVTQMGQEVILRCVPISNHLYFYWYRQILGQKVEFLVSFYNNEISEKSEIFDDQFSVERPDGSNFTLKIRSTKLEDSAMYFCASSEEYGGSGVGEQYFGPGTRLTVT.

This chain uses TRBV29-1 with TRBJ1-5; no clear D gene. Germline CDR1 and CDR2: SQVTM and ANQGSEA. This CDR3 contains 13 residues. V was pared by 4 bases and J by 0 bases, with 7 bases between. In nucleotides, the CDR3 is TGCAGCGTTGCGGCAGGTAGCAATCAGCCCCAGCATTTT. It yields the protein CSVAAGSNQPQHF. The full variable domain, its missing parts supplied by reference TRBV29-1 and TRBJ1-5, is SAVISQKPSRDICQRGTSLTIQCQVDSQVTMMFWYRQQPGQSLTLIATANQGSEATYESGFVIDKFPISRPNLTFSTLTVSNMSPEDSSIYLCSVAAGSNQPQHFGDGTRLSIL.

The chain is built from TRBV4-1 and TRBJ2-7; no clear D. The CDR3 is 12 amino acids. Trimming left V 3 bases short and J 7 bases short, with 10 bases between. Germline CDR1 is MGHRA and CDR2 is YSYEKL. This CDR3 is CASSHRLGEQYF. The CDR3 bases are TGCGCCAGCAGCCACCGATTGGGGGAGCAGTACTTC.

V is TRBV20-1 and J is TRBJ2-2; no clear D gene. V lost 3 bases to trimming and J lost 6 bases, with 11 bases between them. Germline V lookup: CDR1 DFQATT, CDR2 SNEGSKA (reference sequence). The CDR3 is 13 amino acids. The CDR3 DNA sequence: TGCAGTGCTAGTGACCAGCGCCCCGGGGAGCTGTTTTTT. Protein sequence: CSASDQRPGELFF.

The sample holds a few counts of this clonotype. CDR3 bases: TGTGCTAGTGGAACGGGACTCCCCTACAATGAGCAGTTCTTC. It translates to CASGTGLPYNEQFF. The chain recombines TRBV12-5 with TRBJ2-1, with D perhaps TRBD2 (6 bases). Germline CDR1 is LGHNT and CDR2 is FRNRAP. Trimming took off 6 bases at V and 2 bases at J, with 11 bases between the two ends. CDR3 length equals 14 residues.

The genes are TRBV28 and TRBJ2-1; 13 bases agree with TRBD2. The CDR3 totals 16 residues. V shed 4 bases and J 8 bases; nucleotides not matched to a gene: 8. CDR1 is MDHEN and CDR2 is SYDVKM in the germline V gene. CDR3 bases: TGTGCCAGCAGTTCCTGGACTAGCGGGAGCGGGGATGAGCAGTTCTTC. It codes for CASSSWTSGSGDEQFF.

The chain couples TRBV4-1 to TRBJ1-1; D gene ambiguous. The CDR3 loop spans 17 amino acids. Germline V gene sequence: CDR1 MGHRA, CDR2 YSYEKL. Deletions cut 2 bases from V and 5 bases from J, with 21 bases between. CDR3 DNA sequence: TGCGCCAGCAGCCAATTAGTTTGGACGAATGGGGAAACTGAAGCTTTCTTT. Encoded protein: CASSQLVWTNGETEAFF.

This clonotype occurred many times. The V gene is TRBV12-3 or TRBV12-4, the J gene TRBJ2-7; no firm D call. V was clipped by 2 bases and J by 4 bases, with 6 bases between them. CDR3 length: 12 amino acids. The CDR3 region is CASSLQVYEQYF. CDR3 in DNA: TGTGCCAGCAGTTTACAAGTTTACGAGCAGTACTTC.

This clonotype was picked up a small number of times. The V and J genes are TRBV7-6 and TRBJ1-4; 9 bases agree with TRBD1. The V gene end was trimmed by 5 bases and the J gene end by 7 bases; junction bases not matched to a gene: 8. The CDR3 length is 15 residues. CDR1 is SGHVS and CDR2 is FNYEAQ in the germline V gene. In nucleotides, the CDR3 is TGTGCCAGCAGCGCTGGACAGGGGTGGCGTGAAAAACTGTTTTTT. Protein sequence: CASSAGQGWREKLFF.

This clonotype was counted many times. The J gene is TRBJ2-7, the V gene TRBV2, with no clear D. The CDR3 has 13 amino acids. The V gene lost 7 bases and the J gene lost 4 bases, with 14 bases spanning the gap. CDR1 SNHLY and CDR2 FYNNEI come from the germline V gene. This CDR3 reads CASKVGRDYEQYV. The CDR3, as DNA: TGTGCCAGCAAGGTTGGCAGAGATTACGAGCAGTACGTC.

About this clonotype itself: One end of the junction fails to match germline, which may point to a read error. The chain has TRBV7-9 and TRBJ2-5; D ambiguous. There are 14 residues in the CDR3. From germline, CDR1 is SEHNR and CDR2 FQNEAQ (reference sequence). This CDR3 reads CAGSSLIPQETQYF. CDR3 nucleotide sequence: TGTGCCGGCAGCTCGCTAATTCCTCAAGAGACCCAGTACTTC.

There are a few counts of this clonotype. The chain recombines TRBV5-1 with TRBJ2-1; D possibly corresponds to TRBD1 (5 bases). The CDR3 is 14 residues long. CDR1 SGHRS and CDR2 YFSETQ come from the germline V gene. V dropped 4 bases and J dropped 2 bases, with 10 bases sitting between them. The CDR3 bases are TGCGCCAGCAGCGCCGGACAAGCCTACAATGAGCAGTTCTTC. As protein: CASSAGQAYNEQFF.

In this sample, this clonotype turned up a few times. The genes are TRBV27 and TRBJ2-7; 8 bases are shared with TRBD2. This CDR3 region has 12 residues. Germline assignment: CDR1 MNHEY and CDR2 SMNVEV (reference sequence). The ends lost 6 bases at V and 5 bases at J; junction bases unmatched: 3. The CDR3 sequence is CASSLSGNEQYF. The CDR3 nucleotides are TGTGCCAGCAGCCTTAGCGGGAACGAGCAGTACTTC.

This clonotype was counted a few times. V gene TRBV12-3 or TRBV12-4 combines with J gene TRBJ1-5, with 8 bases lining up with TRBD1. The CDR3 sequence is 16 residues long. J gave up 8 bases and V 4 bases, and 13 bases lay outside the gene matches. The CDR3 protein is CASSYTGGASFKPQHF. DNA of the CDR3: TGTGCCAGCAGTTATACAGGGGGGGCGAGTTTTAAGCCCCAGCATTTT.

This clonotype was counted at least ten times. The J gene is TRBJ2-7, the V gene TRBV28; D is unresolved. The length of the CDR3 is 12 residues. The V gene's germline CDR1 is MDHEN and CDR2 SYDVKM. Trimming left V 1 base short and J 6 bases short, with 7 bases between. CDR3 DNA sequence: TGTGCCAGCAGTTTATCAGCGAGCGAGCAGTACTTC. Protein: CASSLSASEQYF.

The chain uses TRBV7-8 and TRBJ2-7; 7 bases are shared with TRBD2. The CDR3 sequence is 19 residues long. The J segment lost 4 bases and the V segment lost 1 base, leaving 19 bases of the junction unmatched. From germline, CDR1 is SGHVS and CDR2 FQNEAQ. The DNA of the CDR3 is TGTGCCAGCAGCTTAGATGGGGGTGCCGGGACTATTATCGTATACGAGCAGTACTTC. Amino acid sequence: CASSLDGGAGTIIVYEQYF.

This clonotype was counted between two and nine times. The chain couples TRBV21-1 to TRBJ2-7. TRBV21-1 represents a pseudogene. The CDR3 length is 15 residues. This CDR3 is CASSKGCQDGDEQYF. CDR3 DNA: TGTGCCAGCAGCAAAGGTTGTCAGGATGGCGACGAGCAGTACTTC.

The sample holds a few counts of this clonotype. CDR3: CATTKSGTGELFF. In nucleotides, the CDR3 is TGTGCCACCACAAAGTCGGGTACCGGGGAGCTGTTTTTT. This chain links TRBV3-1 with TRBJ2-2; D not resolved. CDR1 and CDR2 (germline): LGHDT, YNNKEL (reference sequence). Trimming stripped 10 bases from V and 5 bases from J, with 14 bases between. The CDR3 is 13 amino acids.

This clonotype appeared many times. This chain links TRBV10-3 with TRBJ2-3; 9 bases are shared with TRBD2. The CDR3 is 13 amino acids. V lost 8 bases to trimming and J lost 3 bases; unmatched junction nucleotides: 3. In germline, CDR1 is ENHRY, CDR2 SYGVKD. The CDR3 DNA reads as TGTGCCATCGGGACTAGCAGGACAGATACGCAGTATTTT. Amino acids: CAIGTSRTDTQYF.

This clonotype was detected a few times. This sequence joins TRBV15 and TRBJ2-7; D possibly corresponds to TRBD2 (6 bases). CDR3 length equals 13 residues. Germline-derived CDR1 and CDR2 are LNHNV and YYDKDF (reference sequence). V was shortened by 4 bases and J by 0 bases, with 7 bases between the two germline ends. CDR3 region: CATSTDYSYEQYF. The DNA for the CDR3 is TGTGCCACCAGCACGGACTACTCCTACGAGCAGTACTTC.

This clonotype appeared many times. CDR3 sequence reads: CASQGLADTGELFF. The CDR3 nucleotides are TGTGCCAGTCAGGGACTAGCAGACACCGGGGAGCTGTTTTTT. The chain joins TRBV19 to TRBJ2-2, with TRBD2 identical over 9 bases. Germline V gene lookup returns CDR1 LNHDA and CDR2 SQIVND (reference sequence). The CDR3 sequence is 14 residues long. The trim removed 8 bases at V and 3 bases at J, leaving 4 bases unmatched.